This TCR beta chain emerged from a study of blood T cell repertoires in COVID-19. Repertoires were generated with immunoSEQ multiplex PCR, while TCRdb's copy carries only in-frame clones and drops some. The data hold fewer than 150,000 clones, with 84% observed a single time. This clonotype was sampled from a human donor in a cohort sampled during active COVID-19. The material sequenced was peripheral blood.

The DNA for the CDR3 is TGCGCCAGCAGTGATGAGGCAGCCCGCTCCTACGAGCAGTACTTC. This gives the protein CASSDEAARSYEQYF. The rearrangement joins TRBV10-1 to TRBJ2-7; D gene uncertain. The CDR3 covers 15 residues. Trimming took 3 bases from V and 0 from J, leaving 12 bases between them. Per the germline V gene, CDR1 is WNHNN and CDR2 is SYGVQD (reference sequence).